These 25 T cell receptor beta chains were all obtained from the same sample, sequenced in a study of T cell changes during pregnancy in multiple sclerosis. Generated by immunoSEQ multiplex PCR, the TCRdb table keeps only in-frame clones and is missing some. The table includes about 20,000 clones, roughly nine tenths detected once. The specimen comprised CD4+ T cells from peripheral blood mononuclear cells, sampled after pregnancy. These receptors were obtained from a female donor in good health, enrolled as a control in a pregnancy study.

This chain connects TRBV5-4 to TRBJ1-1; D is possibly TRBD1 (5 bases). Germline CDR1 is SGHNT and CDR2 is YYREEE (reference sequence). V lost 4 bases to trimming and J lost 8 bases, with 15 bases between them. This CDR3 is 13 amino acids long. The CDR3 DNA reads TGTGCCAGCAGCCTGGCAAACAGGCCAGAAGCTTTCTTT. This encodes CASSLANRPEAFF.

The chain links TRBV6-6 to TRBJ2-5; 10 nucleotides agree with TRBD1. The J call may be incorrect, as the DNA end agrees better with TRBJ2-7. The CDR3 runs 15 residues. CDR1 and CDR2 (germline): MNHNY, SVGAGI (reference sequence). The CDR3 loop is CASSTTGTGAYEQYF. In nucleotides, the CDR3 is TGTGCCAGCAGCACTACCGGGACAGGGGCCTACGAGCAGTACTTC.

J is TRBJ2-7 and V is TRBV7-2; no firm D call. Germline values: CDR1 SGHTA, CDR2 FQGNSA. The CDR3 sequence is 15 residues long. Trimming stripped 5 bases from V and 4 bases from J, with 18 bases between. The CDR3 bases are TGTGCCAGCAGCCAATCAGACGGCAGGCAGTACGAGCAGTACTTC. Its translation is CASSQSDGRQYEQYF.

The chain joins TRBV5-4 to TRBJ1-2, with D tentatively TRBD1 (5 bases). Germline V gene sequence: CDR1 SGHNT, CDR2 YYREEE (reference sequence). The CDR3 has 14 residues. Trimming pared 5 bases from V and 2 bases from J, leaving 13 bases between. The CDR3, as DNA: TGTGCCAGCAGGTCCGGGACTGTCAACTATGGCTACACCTTC. It codes for CASRSGTVNYGYTF.

V and J are TRBV6-1 and TRBJ1-5; perhaps TRBD1 as D (6 bases). The CDR3 sequence is 14 residues long. CDR1 and CDR2 (germline): MNHNS, SASEGT. V lost 6 bases to trimming and J lost 7 bases, with 16 bases between them. The CDR3 here is CASRLSGEKQPQHF. CDR3 bases: TGTGCCAGCAGGTTGTCAGGGGAAAAGCAGCCCCAGCATTTT.

The genes are TRBV18 and TRBJ2-2; D not certain. Germline V gene lookup returns CDR1 KGHSH and CDR2 LQKENI. The CDR3 sequence is 16 residues long. The germline V and J ends were trimmed by 6 bases and 2 bases, with 16 bases remaining between them. CDR3 in DNA: TGTGCCAGCTCCTCCCGCTTGACTGCCAACACCGGGGAGCTGTTTTTT. It is translated as CASSSRLTANTGELFF.

V and J are TRBV9 and TRBJ2-3; 15 bases map to TRBD2. The CDR3 loop spans 15 amino acids. Trimming at V came to 3 bases and at J to 7 bases, leaving 3 bases not matched to a gene. The germline V gene has CDR1 SGDLS and CDR2 YYNGEE. For the CDR3, the DNA is TGTGCCAGCAGCGAGGGGACTAGCGGGGGGTATACGCAGTATTTT. Translating it yields CASSEGTSGGYTQYF.

This rearrangement joins TRBV2 to TRBJ1-4; D remains unclear. Looked up from germline, CDR1 is SNHLY and CDR2 is FYNNEI. Trimming left V 5 bases short and J 3 bases short, with 13 bases between. The CDR3 length is 15 residues. The CDR3 spells CASSKNLAANEKLFF. The CDR3 coding sequence is TGTGCCAGCAGTAAAAATCTTGCGGCTAATGAAAAACTGTTTTTT.

J is TRBJ2-5 and V is TRBV19; 8 nucleotides agree with TRBD1. J gave up 4 bases and V 4 bases, and 8 bases lay outside the gene matches. CDR3 length equals 15 residues. Germline V lookup: CDR1 LNHDA, CDR2 SQIVND (reference sequence). The CDR3 nucleotides are TGTGCCAGTAGTAGTGGACAGGGTGGAGGAGAGACCCAGTACTTC. This codes for CASSSGQGGGETQYF.

This chain joins TRBV5-1 and TRBJ2-4; tentatively, D is TRBD2 (5 bases). Deletions cut 6 bases from V and 6 bases from J, with 13 bases between. CDR1 SGHRS and CDR2 YFSETQ come from the germline V gene. CDR3 length: 13 residues. CDR3 loop: CASNADGGNIQYF. CDR3 nucleotide sequence: TGCGCCAGCAACGCGGACGGAGGAAACATTCAGTACTTC.

This chain uses TRBV2 with TRBJ2-7; 15 bases align to TRBD2. This CDR3 comprises 15 residues. Looked up from germline, CDR1 is SNHLY and CDR2 is FYNNEI. V gave up 8 bases and J gave up 5 bases; unmatched junction bases: 7. CDR3 region: CASFPGLAGGDEQYF. CDR3 DNA sequence: TGTGCCAGCTTTCCGGGACTAGCGGGAGGTGACGAGCAGTACTTC.

This chain joins TRBV7-2 and TRBJ2-7; 7 positions match TRBD1. The CDR3 is 14 amino acids. CDR1 SGHTA and CDR2 FQGNSA come from the germline V gene. The V gene end was trimmed by 5 bases and the J gene end by 6 bases; junction bases not matched to a gene: 10. The CDR3, as DNA: TGTGCCAGCAGCCCACAGGGGCAGGGTGGCGAGCAGTACTTC. Protein sequence: CASSPQGQGGEQYF.

The chain employs TRBV4-1 and TRBJ1-3; maybe TRBD1 (5 bases). The germline V gene encodes CDR1 MGHRA and CDR2 YSYEKL. V was trimmed by 0 bases and J by 3 bases, leaving 9 bases between them. The CDR3 loop spans 15 amino acids. CDR3 protein: CASSQEFRVGNTIYF. The CDR3 bases are TGCGCCAGCAGCCAAGAGTTCAGGGTTGGAAACACCATATATTTT.

The genes are TRBV5-1 and TRBJ1-2; the match to TRBD1 covers 9 bases. Germline-derived CDR1 and CDR2 are SGHRS and YFSETQ. With 8 bases clipped from V and 6 bases from J, the junction kept 11 bases outside the gene matches. There are 14 residues in the CDR3. Here the CDR3 reads CASGQGSSFDGYTF. The CDR3 region has the DNA TGCGCCAGTGGACAGGGGTCCTCCTTCGATGGCTACACCTTC.

The CDR3 sequence is CAWSVVQGYEQYF. CDR3 in DNA: TGTGCCTGGAGTGTAGTACAGGGCTACGAGCAGTACTTC. V and J are TRBV30 and TRBJ2-7, with D possibly TRBD1 on 6 matching bases. V lost 0 bases and J 3 bases, leaving 9 bases between the germline ends. Germline V lookup: CDR1 GTSNPN, CDR2 SVGIG (reference sequence). CDR3 size: 13 residues.

This chain joins TRBV7-2 and TRBJ2-7; 9 nucleotides agree with TRBD2. The trim removed 1 base at V and 0 bases at J, leaving 10 bases unmatched. Germline V gene lookup returns CDR1 SGHTA and CDR2 FQGNSA. The length of the CDR3 is 18 residues. The CDR3: CASSLEPSGIWGSYEQYF. CDR3 sequence (DNA): TGTGCCAGCAGCTTAGAGCCTAGCGGGATTTGGGGCTCCTACGAGCAGTACTTC.

The chain combines TRBV6-6 with TRBJ2-7; the match to TRBD1 covers 8 bases. CDR1 is MNHNY, CDR2 SVGAGI, per germline (reference sequence). CDR3 length: 15 residues. V shed 6 bases and J 2 bases; nucleotides not matched to a gene: 9. For the CDR3, the DNA is TGTGCCAGCAGGCTTTCCGGGACAGGAACCTACGAGCAGTACTTC. It yields the protein CASRLSGTGTYEQYF.

The CDR3 loop is CASGEARDTQYF. The CDR3 DNA is TGTGCCAGTGGGGAGGCGCGGGATACGCAGTATTTT. The V and J genes are TRBV2 and TRBJ2-3, with a possible D match to TRBD2 (6 bases). Germline V gives CDR1 SNHLY, CDR2 FYNNEI. V gave up 9 bases and J gave up 6 bases, with 13 bases separating them. The CDR3 has 12 amino acids.

This chain links TRBV7-8 with TRBJ2-5; D remains unclear. Germline lookup yields CDR1 SGHVS and CDR2 FQNEAQ. Trimming took off 6 bases at V and 0 bases at J, with 8 bases between the two ends. The CDR3 sequence is 13 residues long. The CDR3 DNA is TGTGCCAGCAGGGCAGCGAACCAAGAGACCCAGTACTTC. This sequence encodes CASRAANQETQYF. Variable domain in full (rest from reference TRBV7-8 and TRBJ2-5): GAGVSQSPRYKVAKRGQDVALRCDPISGHVSLFWYQQALGQGPEFLTYFQNEAQLDKSGLPSDRFFAERPEGSVSTLKIQRTQQEDSAVYLCASRAANQETQYFGPGTRLLVL.

The chain employs TRBV5-1 and TRBJ1-1, with D perhaps matching TRBD1 (6 bases). The V end was cut by 0 bases, the J end by 4 bases, with 13 bases between. From germline, CDR1 is SGHRS and CDR2 YFSETQ. The CDR3 is 15 amino acids. The CDR3 loop reads CASSLGGGGSTEAFF. CDR3 sequence (DNA): TGCGCCAGCAGCTTGGGAGGGGGGGGAAGCACTGAAGCTTTCTTT.

V is TRBV7-6 and J is TRBJ1-4; 7 bases are shared with TRBD1. The CDR3 is 16 residues long. V was clipped by 6 bases and J by 8 bases; unmatched bases: 15. Germline V gene sequence: CDR1 SGHVS, CDR2 FNYEAQ. DNA of the CDR3: TGTGCCAGCAGTTTCCCTCGGGGGACAGCCTGGGAAAAACTGTTTTTT. Translation: CASSFPRGTAWEKLFF. Full variable domain (rest looked up from reference TRBV7-6 and TRBJ1-4): GAGVSQSPRYKVTKRGQDVALRCDPISGHVSLYWYRQALGQGPEFLTYFNYEAQQDKSGLPNDRFSAERPEGSISTLTIQRTEQRDSAMYRCASSFPRGTAWEKLFFGSGTQLSVL.

The V call is TRBV30, the J call TRBJ2-7; 7 positions agree with TRBD1. Germline V gene sequence: CDR1 GTSNPN, CDR2 SVGIG (reference sequence). V dropped 5 bases and J dropped 2; count of bases not matched to a gene: 6. The CDR3 runs 13 residues. The CDR3 is CAWSGTVPYEQYF. The CDR3 coding sequence is TGTGCCTGGTCCGGGACAGTGCCCTACGAGCAGTACTTC.

The rearrangement links TRBV5-1 to TRBJ2-3; 7 bases agree with TRBD1. The CDR3 runs 15 residues. After removal of 4 bases from V and 1 base from J, the junction contained 6 bases not matched to a gene. The V gene's germline CDR1 is SGHRS and CDR2 YFSETQ. CDR3: CASSDGDSRTDTQYF. In DNA, the CDR3 is TGCGCCAGCAGCGACGGGGACAGTCGCACAGATACGCAGTATTTT.

Only one count was recorded for this clone. The rearrangement joins TRBV27 to TRBJ2-3; D unresolved. Germline V gives CDR1 MNHEY, CDR2 SMNVEV (reference sequence). The V end was cut by 4 bases, the J end by 4 bases, with 6 bases between. The CDR3 extends over 12 amino acids. The CDR3 loop is CASSSHSDTQYF. The CDR3, as DNA: TGTGCCAGCAGTTCGCACTCAGATACGCAGTATTTT.

This chain links TRBV5-1 with TRBJ1-2; 7 bases align to TRBD1. Trimming took 2 bases from V and 6 from J; bases not matched to a gene: 4. Germline-derived CDR1 and CDR2 are SGHRS and YFSETQ. CDR3 length: 13 amino acids. As DNA, the CDR3 is TGCGCCAGCAGCTTTCAGGGGGGCGATGGCTACACCTTC. Its translation is CASSFQGGDGYTF.